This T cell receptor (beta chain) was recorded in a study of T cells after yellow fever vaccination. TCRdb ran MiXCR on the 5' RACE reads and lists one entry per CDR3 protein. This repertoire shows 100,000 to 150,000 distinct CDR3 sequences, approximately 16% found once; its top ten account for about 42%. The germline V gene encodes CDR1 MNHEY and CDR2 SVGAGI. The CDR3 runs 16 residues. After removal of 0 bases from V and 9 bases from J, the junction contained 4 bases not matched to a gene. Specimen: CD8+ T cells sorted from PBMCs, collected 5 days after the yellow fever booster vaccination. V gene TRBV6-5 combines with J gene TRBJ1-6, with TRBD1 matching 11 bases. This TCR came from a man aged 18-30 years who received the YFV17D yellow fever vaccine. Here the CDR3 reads CASSYSGQGGVSPLHF. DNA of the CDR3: TGTGCCAGCAGTTACTCGGGACAGGGGGGCGTTTCACCCCTCCACTTT.